A selection of T cell receptor beta chains follows, all from one sample in a study of cytomegalovirus exposure and HLA in healthy donors. Produced via immunoSEQ multiplex PCR; TCRdb's table is partial and in-frame only. The table records 100,000 to 150,000 clones, more than 80% of them present only once. The sequencing sample was made of PBMCs. These receptors were obtained from a man aged 30 to 45 in good health and CMV-seropositive. The CDR3 runs from the conserved cysteine through the conserved F or W. A D gene is named only where the DNA matches it firmly. A row's size may be missing; if present it is once, few, many or a size class.

DNA: TGTGCCACCCAGGGCGAACTTGGCTACACCTTC; CDR3: CATQGELGYTF; V: TRBV10-3; J: TRBJ1-2; D: -; size: -
DNA: TGTGCCAGCAGCCCGTCGCTTCTGCGGGGGGGCCCTCAAGAGACCCAGTACTTC; CDR3: CASSPSLLRGGPQETQYF; V: TRBV14; J: TRBJ2-5; D: TRBD2; size: -
DNA: TGTGCCAGCAGGCGACCGGGACAGCGGAACACTGAAGCTTTCTTT; CDR3: CASRRPGQRNTEAFF; V: TRBV6-1; J: TRBJ1-1; D: TRBD1; size: few
DNA: TGTGCCATCGGGGCCAGGGAAGCGGGGGGCCTCACCGGGGAGCTGTTTTTT; CDR3: CAIGAREAGGLTGELFF; V: TRBV10-3; J: TRBJ2-2; D: TRBD2; size: -
DNA: TGCAGCGTTGAAGAGGAGGGGATCGGATTCCTCCACTTT; CDR3: CSVEEEGIGFLHF; V: TRBV29-1; J: TRBJ1-6; D: -; size: -
DNA: TGTGCCAGCCGGGAGGCGGGAGAGACCCAGTACTTC; CDR3: CASREAGETQYF; V: TRBV2; J: TRBJ2-5; D: TRBD2; size: -
DNA: TGTGCCAGCTCACGAGACGGGGACAGGGTTTCACCCCTCCACTTT; CDR3: CASSRDGDRVSPLHF; V: TRBV18; J: TRBJ1-6; D: TRBD1; size: -
DNA: TGTGCCAGCAGTGACCTAGCGGGGGGGAAAGAGACCCAGTACTTC; CDR3: CASSDLAGGKETQYF; V: TRBV2; J: TRBJ2-5; D: TRBD2; size: -
DNA: TGCGCCAGCAGTGAGCTAGCGGGGCCAGATACGCAGTATTTT; CDR3: CASSELAGPDTQYF; V: TRBV10-2; J: TRBJ2-3; D: TRBD2; size: -
DNA: TGTGCCAGCACATTAACAGGGACCTCTGGAAACACCATATATTTT; CDR3: CASTLTGTSGNTIYF; V: TRBV7-2; J: TRBJ1-3; D: -; size: -
DNA: TGTGCCAGCAGCTATAGGAAGGACTCACAAGCAACTAATGAAAAACTGTTTTTT; CDR3: CASSYRKDSQATNEKLFF; V: TRBV7-2; J: TRBJ1-4; D: -; size: many
DNA: TGCGCCAGCAGCCGGGACAGACTAGAGACCCAGTACTTC; CDR3: CASSRDRLETQYF; V: TRBV10-1; J: TRBJ2-5; D: TRBD1; size: once
DNA: TGTGCCAGCAGCAATTATGACCAGGGGGCGGATAATTCACCCCTCCACTTT; CDR3: CASSNYDQGADNSPLHF; V: TRBV5-6; J: TRBJ1-6; D: TRBD1; size: -
DNA: TGTGCCAGTAGGGCTTTCTCTGGAAACACCATATATTTT; CDR3: CASRAFSGNTIYF; V: TRBV19; J: TRBJ1-3; D: -; size: -
DNA: TGCGCCAGCAGCCAAATCAACTCTAACTATGGCTACACCTTC; CDR3: CASSQINSNYGYTF; V: TRBV4-1; J: TRBJ1-2; D: -; size: -
DNA: TGCGCCAGCAGCTTGGGGGCACGGACAAACTATGGCTACACCTTC; CDR3: CASSLGARTNYGYTF; V: TRBV5-1; J: TRBJ1-2; D: -; size: -
DNA: TGTGCCAGCACGGGGGGGGACACTGAAGCTTTCTTT; CDR3: CASTGGDTEAFF; V: TRBV6-5; J: TRBJ1-1; D: -; size: -
DNA: TGTGCCACCAGTGGTGGGGGCTTTCAGCCCCAGCATTTT; CDR3: CATSGGGFQPQHF; V: TRBV15; J: TRBJ1-5; D: -; size: -
DNA: TGTGCCAGCAGTGGTGGGGACAGGGCAATGGACACTGAAGCTTTCTTT; CDR3: CASSGGDRAMDTEAFF; V: TRBV6-1; J: TRBJ1-1; D: TRBD1; size: -
DNA: TGTGCCAGCTCACCGATCGAGCGGGGGATGGCGGAGCAGTACTTC; CDR3: CASSPIERGMAEQYF; V: TRBV18; J: TRBJ2-7; D: TRBD2; size: once
DNA: TGCGCCAGCATGGGGACAGGGGGCGGCGAGCAGTACTTC; CDR3: CASMGTGGGEQYF; V: TRBV5-1; J: TRBJ2-7; D: TRBD1; size: -
DNA: TGCAGCGTTGATGCCACCGGGACAGGGAGCTACACCTTC; CDR3: CSVDATGTGSYTF; V: TRBV29-1; J: TRBJ1-2; D: TRBD1; size: -
DNA: TGTGCCAGCAGTGGACAGTTTAACTATGGCTACACCTTC; CDR3: CASSGQFNYGYTF; V: TRBV9; J: TRBJ1-2; D: -; size: -
DNA: TGTGCCAGCAGCCTTCGATTGGGGCAGGCGTACTTC; CDR3: CASSLRLGQAYF; V: TRBV7-9; J: TRBJ2-7; D: -; size: -
DNA: TGTGCCACCCTGGGGGGGGTCAGCTCCTACGAGCAGTACTTC; CDR3: CATLGGVSSYEQYF; V: TRBV28; J: TRBJ2-7; D: TRBD2; size: -